Listed below are T cell receptor beta chains from one sample, sequenced in a study of CD8 T cells in ankylosing spondylitis. From the 5' RACE reads, TCRdb called clonotypes with MiXCR, one entry per CDR3 protein. The table lists some 180,000 distinct CDR3 sequences, over 15% of them singletons, with roughly 4.5% in the top ten. The source material was blood, either unsorted or a sorted T cell fraction (not recorded which). These receptors were collected from a male donor aged 10 to 35 with ankylosing spondylitis or in good health (not recorded which). Both conserved end residues are part of each CDR3. A D gene is named only where the DNA matches it firmly. Rows give clone size only sometimes, using once, few, many, or a class for an expanded clone.

v_gene,d_gene,j_gene,abundance,CDR3nt,CDR3aa
TRBV20-1,TRBD2,TRBJ2-1,many,TGCAGTGCTCGACTAGCGGGAGGCGTTGAGCAGTTCTTC,CSARLAGGVEQFF
TRBV4-3,TRBD1,TRBJ1-6,few,TGCGCCAGCAGCCAAGATGGGACAGGGGTCCCCCTCCACTTT,CASSQDGTGVPLHF
TRBV24-1,-,TRBJ2-1,-,TGTGCCACCAGTGACCCAACCGGGGACTTCTCCTACAATGAGCAGTTCTTC,CATSDPTGDFSYNEQFF
TRBV7-3,-,TRBJ2-1,many,TGTGCCAGCAGCTTACCAACTAGCTCCTACAATGAGCAGTTCTTC,CASSLPTSSYNEQFF
TRBV5-1,-,TRBJ2-1,few,TGCGCCAGCAGCTTGGGGACCCTGGGAAATGAGCAGTTCTTC,CASSLGTLGNEQFF
TRBV7-3,-,TRBJ2-2,-,TGTGCCACCAGCCTCCTAGGGGCCGGGGAGCTGTTTTTT,CATSLLGAGELFF
TRBV10-2,-,TRBJ1-1,-,TGCGCCAGCAGTGAACGATGGACAGTTACGAACACTGAAGCTTTCTTT,CASSERWTVTNTEAFF
TRBV6-1,TRBD2,TRBJ2-7,many,TGTGCCAGCAGTGCTATTGGTGGGACTAGTCGATGGTACGAGCAGTACTTC,CASSAIGGTSRWYEQYF
TRBV12-3/TRBV12-4,-,TRBJ2-3,many,TGTGCCAGCAGTTTAGTGCGGGGCACAGATACGCAGTATTTT,CASSLVRGTDTQYF
TRBV12-5,TRBD2,TRBJ2-3,many,TGTGCTAGTGGTTTGACTAGCGGGCGCACCCCAGATACGCAGTATTTT,CASGLTSGRTPDTQYF
TRBV4-2,-,TRBJ2-3,-,TGTGCCAGCAGCCAAGAGCCCCTGGTGCGGGCAGATACGCAGTATTTT,CASSQEPLVRADTQYF
TRBV15,-,TRBJ2-5,many,TGTGCCACCAGCAGAGATGGAGGGGTAAAAGAGACCCAGTACTTC,CATSRDGGVKETQYF
TRBV10-3,-,TRBJ2-1,once,TGTGCCGTTTCTAGACCGGATTACAATGAGCAGTTCTTC,CAVSRPDYNEQFF
TRBV6-5,-,TRBJ2-3,many,TGTGCCACGGGAGAGCGCCGAACGGCCACAGATACGCAGTATTTT,CATGERRTATDTQYF
TRBV20-1,TRBD1,TRBJ2-2,many,TGCAGTGCTCAACCGGGACAGGGAGCCGGGGAGCTGTTTTTT,CSAQPGQGAGELFF
TRBV20-1,-,TRBJ1-1,many,TGCAGTGCTAGGCACAGGGAAGAACTGAGTCGACCTTTCTTT,CSARHREELSRPFF
TRBV29-1,-,TRBJ2-2,-,TGCAGCGTCAGAGCTGGCGGGGAGCTGTTTTTT,CSVRAGGELFF
TRBV12-3/TRBV12-4,-,TRBJ2-3,many,TGTGCCAGCAGATTCCAGGGGTATCCCACAGATACGCAGTATTTT,CASRFQGYPTDTQYF
TRBV18,TRBD1,TRBJ2-4,many,TGTGCCAGCTCACCGTCGACAGGGGGCTTTACGAACATTCAGTACTTC,CASSPSTGGFTNIQYF
TRBV6-5,TRBD1,TRBJ2-1,many,TGTGCCAGCAGTTACTCGGACAGGGATCCCTACAATGAGCAGTTCTTC,CASSYSDRDPYNEQFF
TRBV11-1,-,TRBJ2-1,many,TGTGCCAGCAGCCCGGGAGACAATGAGCAGTTCTTC,CASSPGDNEQFF
TRBV10-3,TRBD1,TRBJ2-6,-,TGTGCCATCAGTGAGTCGGGGACAGGGGGCGCTGGGGCCAACGTCCTGACTTTC,CAISESGTGGAGANVLTF
TRBV12-5,TRBD2,TRBJ2-1,many,TGTGCCTACTCTACTAGCGGAGATTACAATGAGCAGTTCTTC,CAYSTSGDYNEQFF